What follows are 28 T cell receptor beta chains derived from one specimen sequenced in a study of T cell responses to AZD1222 COVID-19 vaccine. Measured with immunoSEQ multiplex PCR; TCRdb has only the in-frame clones, and not every one. The sample lists almost 35,000 clones; approximately 88% were seen once. Sequenced here: peripheral blood, sampled on day 0 of AZD1222 vaccination. These receptors originate from an adult in good health.

J is TRBJ1-2 and V is TRBV10-3, with D perhaps TRBD1 (5 bases). V was shortened by 0 bases and J by 3 bases, with 8 bases between the two germline ends. The CDR3 contains 14 residues. Germline V gene data show CDR1 as ENHRY and CDR2 as SYGVKD. In nucleotides, the CDR3 is TGTGCCATCAGTGAGTCTGACAGATACTATGGCTACACCTTC. Translation gives CAISESDRYYGYTF.

CDR3 sequence: CASSLGQNYGYTF. CDR3 bases: TGTGCCAGCAGCTTAGGGCAGAACTATGGCTACACCTTC. This chain links TRBV7-9 with TRBJ1-2; D remains unclear. The V gene's germline CDR1 is SEHNR and CDR2 FQNEAQ (reference sequence). The CDR3 loop spans 13 amino acids. Between the trimmed V and J ends, which lost 1 base and 2 bases, there was a span of 5 bases.

The J gene is TRBJ1-2, the V gene TRBV9; D perhaps matches TRBD1 (5 bases). Per the germline V gene, CDR1 is SGDLS and CDR2 is YYNGEE. V lost 7 bases, J lost 5 bases, and 12 bases lay in between. CDR3 length: 12 amino acids. CDR3 sequence (DNA): TGTGCCAGCTCCCCGTCAGGGTATGGCTACACCTTC. It encodes CASSPSGYGYTF.

V is TRBV5-1 and J is TRBJ2-4, with 14 bases matching TRBD2. J gave up 7 bases and V 4 bases, and 7 bases lay outside the gene matches. CDR1 is SGHRS and CDR2 is YFSETQ in the germline V gene. The CDR3 has 16 amino acids. The DNA for the CDR3 is TGCGCCAGCAGCCCGGGACTAGCGGGAGCGGGGAACATTCAGTACTTC. Its protein product is CASSPGLAGAGNIQYF.

This chain links TRBV7-2 with TRBJ2-3; TRBD2 aligns across 8 bases. The V and J ends lost 2 bases and 1 base, in that order; junction bases with no gene match: 2. Germline CDR1 is SGHTA and CDR2 is FQGNSA. This CDR3 has 15 residues. This chain's CDR3 is CASSLQLAGTDTQYF. CDR3 DNA: TGTGCCAGCAGCTTACAACTAGCGGGCACAGATACGCAGTATTTT.

J is TRBJ1-2 and V is TRBV11-2, with D uncertain. V was clipped by 5 bases and J by 5 bases, with 15 bases between them. Germline V gene data show CDR1 as SGHAT and CDR2 as FQNNGV. CDR3 length equals 14 residues. CDR3 sequence reads: CASSQYRVQYGYTF. In DNA, the CDR3 is TGTGCCAGCAGCCAATACCGGGTCCAGTATGGCTACACCTTC. Using reference TRBV11-2 and TRBJ1-2 for the parts outside the CDR3, the full variable domain is EAGVAQSPRYKIIEKRQSVAFWCNPISGHATLYWYQQILGQGPKLLIQFQNNGVVDDSQLPKDRFSAERLKGVDSTLKIQPAKLEDSAVYLCASSQYRVQYGYTFGSGTRLTVV.

The chain joins TRBV12-3 or TRBV12-4 to TRBJ1-6, with a possible D match to TRBD1 (6 bases). CDR3 length: 13 amino acids. V lost 6 bases and J 7 bases, leaving 10 bases between the germline ends. CDR3 loop: CASSGQLNSPLHF. The CDR3 DNA sequence: TGTGCCAGCAGCGGACAGCTAAATTCACCCCTCCACTTT.

The V gene is TRBV29-1, the J gene TRBJ2-7; 7 positions agree with TRBD1. V shed 1 base, J shed 6 bases, and the junction held 9 bases outside the gene matches. There are 14 residues in the CDR3. The germline CDR1 and CDR2 sequences are SQVTM and ANQGSEA. The CDR3 protein is CSVEVTGTLGEQYF. The CDR3 DNA reads as TGCAGCGTTGAAGTGACAGGGACCCTGGGCGAGCAGTACTTC.

J is TRBJ2-1 and V is TRBV4-1; perhaps TRBD2 as D (6 bases). Germline assignment: CDR1 MGHRA and CDR2 YSYEKL. The CDR3 is made up of 13 amino acids. V lost 9 bases, J lost 5 bases, and 14 bases lay in between. Written as DNA, the CDR3 is TGCGCCAGTAGGAGGGGATTTAACAATGAGCAGTTCTTC. Translated: CASRRGFNNEQFF.

The rearrangement uses TRBV10-3 and TRBJ2-7, with D possibly being TRBD1 or TRBD2 (5 bases each). Germline V gene lookup returns CDR1 ENHRY and CDR2 SYGVKD. Trimming took 6 bases from V and 2 from J, leaving 14 bases between them. The CDR3 totals 14 residues. Here the CDR3 reads CAIRVGTDAYEQYF. In DNA, the CDR3 is TGTGCCATCAGGGTGGGGACGGATGCCTACGAGCAGTACTTC.

This chain connects TRBV28 to TRBJ1-5; a weak D match, TRBD1 (6 bases). CDR1 MDHEN and CDR2 SYDVKM come from the germline V gene. The CDR3 length is 16 residues. The V end lost 10 bases, the J end lost 4 bases, and 23 bases lay between the germline ends. The CDR3 sequence: CATIKTGIGANQPQHF. The CDR3 DNA reads TGTGCCACCATTAAAACAGGGATCGGTGCTAATCAGCCCCAGCATTTT.

V gene TRBV4-1 combines with J gene TRBJ1-1; D uncertain. Germline V gene sequence: CDR1 MGHRA, CDR2 YSYEKL. Trimming stripped 0 bases from V and 4 bases from J, with 9 bases between. There are 14 residues in the CDR3. The CDR3 DNA follows: TGCGCCAGCAGCCAAGATCACGCTCGCACTGAAGCTTTCTTT. Protein product: CASSQDHARTEAFF.

This chain joins TRBV19 and TRBJ1-2, with D hard to call. This CDR3 contains 14 residues. Germline loops: CDR1 LNHDA, CDR2 SQIVND (reference sequence). The V gene lost 3 bases and the J gene lost 3 bases, with 11 bases spanning the gap. The CDR3 sequence is CASSIPTRDYGYTF. Here the CDR3 DNA reads TGTGCCAGTAGTATTCCGACACGGGACTATGGCTACACCTTC.

The sample holds one count of this clone. V and J are TRBV28 and TRBJ1-5; TRBD1 matches 10 bases. Germline CDR1 and CDR2: MDHEN and SYDVKM. V lost 5 bases, J lost 6 bases, and 10 bases stayed unmatched. The CDR3 is 16 residues long. CDR3 sequence (DNA): TGTGCCAGCAGTCTCCCGACAGGGGGCTTCAGTCAGCCCCAGCATTTT. Translation gives CASSLPTGGFSQPQHF.

The chain joins TRBV11-2 to TRBJ2-1; D remains ambiguous. CDR3 size: 14 residues. V was pared by 4 bases and J by 5 bases, with 12 bases between. CDR1 and CDR2 from the germline V gene are SGHAT and FQNNGV. The CDR3 DNA follows: TGTGCCAGCAGCTCCCCCCCTGGGGACAATGAGCAGTTCTTC. Its translation: CASSSPPGDNEQFF.

This clone was observed a single time. The chain joins TRBV18 to TRBJ2-7; D gene uncertain. Germline loops: CDR1 KGHSH, CDR2 LQKENI. The CDR3 runs 15 residues. With 3 bases removed from V and 0 bases from J, the gap between germline ends came to 12 bases. The CDR3 coding sequence is TGTGCCAGCTCACCCGCGAACGGCTTCTCCTACGAGCAGTACTTC. Encoded protein: CASSPANGFSYEQYF.

The V gene is TRBV6-5, the J gene TRBJ1-2; no clear D gene. Germline lookup yields CDR1 MNHEY and CDR2 SVGAGI. The V gene lost 7 bases and the J gene lost 1 base, with 13 bases spanning the gap. The CDR3 loop spans 14 amino acids. CDR3 loop: CASIPGDGNYGYTF. In DNA, the CDR3 is TGTGCCAGCATCCCGGGAGACGGTAACTATGGCTACACCTTC.

This clone has only a few counts. The genes are TRBV3-1 (or the pseudogene TRBV3-2) and TRBJ2-7; 7 bases line up with TRBD2. CDR3 length: 16 amino acids. CDR1 is LGHDT, CDR2 YNNKEL, per germline (reference sequence). Unmatched junction bases numbered 7, after V lost 1 base and J lost 1 base. The CDR3 here is CASSQVSASGSYEQYF. CDR3 sequence (DNA): TGTGCCAGCAGCCAAGTATCAGCTAGCGGATCCTACGAGCAGTACTTC.

The V call is TRBV2, the J call TRBJ2-5, with TRBD2 as a possible D gene (6 bases). The CDR3 covers 13 residues. Trimming took off 3 bases at V and 4 bases at J, with 9 bases between the two ends. Germline lookup yields CDR1 SNHLY and CDR2 FYNNEI. The DNA for the CDR3 is TGTGCCAGCAGTGACTTCGGGGGAGAGACCCAGTACTTC. It is translated as CASSDFGGETQYF.

V gene TRBV5-1 combines with J gene TRBJ2-7, with unresolved D. Germline loops: CDR1 SGHRS, CDR2 YFSETQ. V was shortened by 6 bases and J by 6 bases, with 22 bases between the two germline ends. CDR3 length: 15 amino acids. The CDR3 protein is CASTPWQDPFSEQYF. In nucleotides, the CDR3 is TGCGCCAGCACCCCTTGGCAGGACCCATTCTCCGAGCAGTACTTC. The full variable domain, in which reference TRBV5-1 and TRBJ2-7 provide the parts outside the CDR3, is KAGVTQTPRYLIKTRGQQVTLSCSPISGHRSVSWYQQTPGQGLQFLFEYFSETQRNKGNFPGRFSGRQFSNSRSEMNVSTLELGDSALYLCASTPWQDPFSEQYFGPGTRLTVT.

The genes are TRBV15 and TRBJ2-7; TRBD2 is a possible D gene (5 bases). Germline V lookup: CDR1 LNHNV, CDR2 YYDKDF (reference sequence). The CDR3 covers 14 residues. Trimming removed 3 bases from V and 3 bases from J, with 12 bases in between. The CDR3 loop is CATSRTRGGYEQYF. The CDR3 region has the DNA TGTGCCACCAGCAGGACTCGAGGAGGCTACGAGCAGTACTTC.

CDR3 protein: CASSTTGEYMGDTQYF. The CDR3 region has the DNA TGTGCCAGCAGTACAACCGGGGAGTATATGGGAGATACGCAGTATTTT. The chain employs TRBV28 and TRBJ2-3; the D gene is possibly TRBD2 (5 bases). The V end was cut by 5 bases, the J end by 5 bases, with 20 bases between. This CDR3 contains 16 residues. From germline, CDR1 is MDHEN and CDR2 SYDVKM. The variable domain in full, completed from reference TRBV28 and TRBJ2-3, reads DVKVTQSSRYLVKRTGEKVFLECVQDMDHENMFWYRQDPGLGLRLIYFSYDVKMKEKGDIPEGYSVSREKKERFSLILESASTNQTSMYLCASSTTGEYMGDTQYFGPGTRLTVL.

This chain connects TRBV23-1 to TRBJ1-5; D is ambiguous. TRBV23-1 is known as an ORF, though its function is uncertain. This CDR3 spans 12 amino acids. V gave up 6 bases and J gave up 4 bases, with 7 bases separating them. CDR3 in amino acids: CASRGWNQPQHF. DNA for the CDR3: TGCGCCAGCAGGGGGTGGAATCAGCCCCAGCATTTT.

The chain is built from TRBV5-1 and TRBJ2-7; 9 bases are shared with TRBD2. From germline, CDR1 is SGHRS and CDR2 YFSETQ. V shed 3 bases, J shed 6 bases, and the junction held 10 bases outside the gene matches. This CDR3 comprises 15 residues. CDR3 loop: CASSSAVAGEGEQYF. In nucleotides, the CDR3 is TGCGCCAGCAGCTCGGCGGTAGCGGGAGAGGGCGAGCAGTACTTC.

This chain joins TRBV11-1 and TRBJ2-7; D gene uncertain. V shed 5 bases and J shed 3 bases, with 11 bases lying between them. The CDR3 is made up of 13 amino acids. Germline loops: CDR1 SGHAT, CDR2 FQDESV (reference sequence). The DNA for the CDR3 is TGTGCCAGCAGCCTAAGACCGAACTACGAGCAGTACTTC. It encodes CASSLRPNYEQYF. The full variable domain, in which reference TRBV11-1 and TRBJ2-7 provide the parts outside the CDR3, is EAEVAQSPRYKITEKSQAVAFWCDPISGHATLYWYRQILGQGPELLVQFQDESVVDDSQLPKDRFSAERLKGVDSTLKIQPAELGDSAMYLCASSLRPNYEQYFGPGTRLTVT.

The V gene is TRBV2, the J gene TRBJ2-2, with D possibly matching TRBD1 (6 bases). Between the trimmed V and J ends, which lost 5 bases and 7 bases, there was a span of 11 bases. CDR1 and CDR2 (germline): SNHLY, FYNNEI. This CDR3 contains 13 residues. The chain's CDR3 is CASSRTVVGELFF. The CDR3 DNA reads as TGTGCCAGCAGTCGGACAGTGGTCGGGGAGCTGTTTTTT.

V and J are TRBV21-1 and TRBJ2-3; the table assigns TRBD1, which was not confirmed against the DNA. TRBV21-1 represents a pseudogene. The CDR3 sequence is 19 residues long. The CDR3 loop reads CASSKWGWRGRLWTDTQYF. CDR3 DNA sequence: TGTGCCAGCAGCAAATGGGGGTGGAGGGGGCGACTTTGGACAGATACGCAGTATTTT.

The gene calls are TRBV28 and TRBJ2-2; 14 nucleotides line up with TRBD2. Germline V lookup: CDR1 MDHEN, CDR2 SYDVKM. The CDR3 totals 20 residues. Trimming took 5 bases from V and 6 from J; bases not matched to a gene: 17. In DNA, the CDR3 is TGTGCCAGCAGTCCCCCTCATGGGACTAGCGGGGGCACCGTGTCCGGGGAGCTGTTTTTT. It translates to CASSPPHGTSGGTVSGELFF.